What follows is one T cell receptor beta chain and its context. Clones were read by immunoSEQ multiplex PCR, and TCRdb kept only the in-frame ones, dropping some. The sample records hundreds of thousands of clones, 95% being singletons. This sample was taken from a study of shared T cell receptors in the human thymus. The sequencing input was thymocytes. The receptor comes from a human donor.

In DNA form, the CDR3 reads TGCGCCAGCAGCCAATACAGGGATAGTTTCTCTGGAAACACCATATATTTT. This codes for CASSQYRDSFSGNTIYF. The chain combines TRBV4-3 with TRBJ1-3, with D possibly being TRBD1 (6 bases). The CDR3 extends over 17 amino acids. Germline V gene data show CDR1 as LGHNA and CDR2 as YSLEER. Trimming removed 2 bases at V and 0 bases at J, with 14 bases between.